The 26 T cell receptor beta chains listed next were all sequenced from one sample in a study of shared T cell receptors in the human thymus. TCRdb's copy holds only in-frame clones and misses some; the assay was immunoSEQ multiplex PCR. The sample yields some 760,000 clones, approximately 85% seen once. The data also belong to a second study, concerning human thymus T cells.

Material for sequencing was thymocytes. These TCRs come from a girl under two years old with a congenital heart defect.

This clone was observed once. The chain joins TRBV4-1 to TRBJ2-7; TRBD1 is a possible D gene (6 bases). Germline lookup yields CDR1 MGHRA and CDR2 YSYEKL. This CDR3 has 15 residues. Deletions cut 2 bases from V and 0 bases from J, with 11 bases between. The DNA of the CDR3 is TGCGCCAGCAGCCAAAGATCGGACAGCTCCTACGAGCAGTACTTC. Amino acids: CASSQRSDSSYEQYF.

This sequence joins TRBV28 and TRBJ2-5; D ambiguous. V was clipped by 3 bases and J by 1 base, with 9 bases between them. The CDR3 is made up of 14 amino acids. Looked up from germline, CDR1 is MDHEN and CDR2 is SYDVKM. CDR3 DNA: TGTGCCAGCAGTTTTTCTGAGGCCCAAGAGACCCAGTACTTC. This codes for CASSFSEAQETQYF.

The chain has TRBV14 and TRBJ1-1, with 7 nucleotides matching TRBD1. Trimming cost V 5 bases and J 0 bases; bases outside gene matches: 6. Looked up from germline, CDR1 is SGHDN and CDR2 is FVKESK. The CDR3 covers 15 residues. The CDR3, as DNA: TGTGCCAGCAGCTCAACGGGACAGATGAACACTGAAGCTTTCTTT. Protein sequence: CASSSTGQMNTEAFF.

This clone occurred once. The chain employs TRBV7-3 and TRBJ2-1; 13 bases fit TRBD2. Trimming took 4 bases from V and 7 from J; bases not matched to a gene: 13. The CDR3 spans 18 residues. The V gene's germline CDR1 is SGHTA and CDR2 FQGTGA. The CDR3 bases are TGTGCCAGCAGCTCCCGCCCCCGGACTAGCGGGGGAACAAATGAGCAGTTCTTC. Its protein is CASSSRPRTSGGTNEQFF.

This chain links TRBV2 with TRBJ2-5; 8 positions match TRBD2. CDR1 and CDR2 from the germline V gene are SNHLY and FYNNEI. V was clipped by 6 bases and J by 5 bases; unmatched bases: 11. CDR3 length: 15 residues. This chain's CDR3 is CASRVSGGAWETQYF. The CDR3 DNA is TGTGCCAGCAGGGTGAGCGGGGGAGCGTGGGAGACCCAGTACTTC.

This chain connects TRBV2 to TRBJ1-1; no definite D call. The CDR3 covers 11 residues. Trimming cost V 6 bases and J 11 bases, with 13 bases left between them. Per germline, CDR1 SNHLY and CDR2 FYNNEI. The CDR3 nucleotides read TGTGCCAGCAGGCCCTACGCGTATGCTTTCTTT. It translates to CASRPYAYAFF.

The chain uses TRBV15 and TRBJ1-2; D gene ambiguous. Trimming stripped 3 bases from V and 4 bases from J, with 18 bases between. Germline V lookup: CDR1 LNHNV, CDR2 YYDKDF (reference sequence). This CDR3 is built from 16 residues. In DNA, the CDR3 is TGTGCCACCAGCAGCGCCGCTAGCTCCGACTCCTATGGCTACACCTTC. Protein product: CATSSAASSDSYGYTF.

The V gene is TRBV29-1, the J gene TRBJ2-1, with 11 bases identical to TRBD2. Per germline, CDR1 SQVTM and CDR2 ANQGSEA. J was trimmed by 4 bases and V by 2 bases; bases with no gene match: 4. There are 15 residues in the CDR3. In nucleotides, the CDR3 is TGCAGCGTTGAACTAGCGGGGGGTCGTTACAATGAGCAGTTCTTC. This gives the protein CSVELAGGRYNEQFF.

The rearrangement joins TRBV28 to TRBJ2-6; 7 positions agree with TRBD1. The CDR3 consists of 16 residues. Looked up from germline, CDR1 is MDHEN and CDR2 is SYDVKM. The V segment lost 4 bases and the J segment 0 bases; nucleotides outside the gene matches: 3. CDR3 coding DNA: TGTGCCAGCAGTTCAAGGACAGGCTCTGGGGCCAACGTCCTGACTTTC. This translates into CASSSRTGSGANVLTF.

The chain recombines TRBV6-6 with TRBJ1-5; D remains unclear. Trimming removed 0 bases at V and 3 bases at J, with 12 bases between. This CDR3 is 16 amino acids long. Germline lookup yields CDR1 MNHNY and CDR2 SVGAGI (reference sequence). Here the CDR3 reads CASSYSRTELNQPQHF. As DNA, the CDR3 is TGTGCCAGCAGTTACTCGAGGACTGAACTCAATCAGCCCCAGCATTTT.

The CDR3 coding sequence is TGTGCCAGCAGCTTAGATAATTGGGACGACAGGCACACCTATGGCTACACCTTC. Translated, it gives CASSLDNWDDRHTYGYTF. The chain joins TRBV7-8 to TRBJ1-2; possible D gene TRBD1, 6 bases. CDR3 size: 18 residues. Trimming cost V 1 base and J 4 bases, with 22 bases left between them. Germline-derived CDR1 and CDR2 are SGHVS and FQNEAQ.

The V gene is TRBV6-5, the J gene TRBJ1-2; perhaps TRBD1 as D (5 bases). Germline CDR1 reads MNHEY; CDR2 reads SVGAGI. Trimming left V 4 bases short and J 0 bases short, with 12 bases between. The CDR3 is 15 residues long. CDR3 nucleotides: TGTGCCAGCAGTTTTTCCCCAGGGCCTAACTATGGCTACACCTTC. This sequence encodes CASSFSPGPNYGYTF.

The rearrangement uses TRBV29-1 and TRBJ1-3; a possible D gene is TRBD1 (6 bases). The V end was cut by 4 bases, the J end by 3 bases, with 10 bases between. Germline assignment: CDR1 SQVTM and CDR2 ANQGSEA. This CDR3 spans 13 amino acids. The CDR3 sequence: CSVAGRGGNTIYF. CDR3 nucleotides: TGCAGCGTTGCGGGCAGGGGTGGAAACACCATATATTTT.

J is TRBJ2-3 and V is TRBV9; possible D gene TRBD2, 5 bases. V was cut by 2 bases and J by 4 bases, with 23 bases left in between. The CDR3 sequence is 18 residues long. Germline loops: CDR1 SGDLS, CDR2 YYNGEE. The CDR3 DNA reads as TGTGCCAGCAGCGTCCGCCCCGACCCGGCGGGCGTTGCAGATACGCAGTATTTT. Its translation: CASSVRPDPAGVADTQYF.

The rearrangement joins TRBV4-2 to TRBJ1-2; 7 bases fit TRBD1. Germline lookup yields CDR1 LGHNA and CDR2 YNFKEQ. The CDR3 has 15 amino acids. V shed 3 bases and J 3 bases; nucleotides not matched to a gene: 7. Here the CDR3 DNA reads TGTGCCAGCAGCCACCTCACAGGGGACGACTATGGCTACACCTTC. Amino acid sequence: CASSHLTGDDYGYTF.

In this sample, this clone turned up once. The gene calls are TRBV5-1 and TRBJ2-1, with TRBD1 identical over 7 bases. V was pared by 7 bases and J by 6 bases, with 7 bases of the junction left unmatched. From germline, CDR1 is SGHRS and CDR2 YFSETQ. The CDR3 consists of 13 residues. Here the CDR3 reads CASYETGTNEQFF. The CDR3 nucleotides read TGCGCCAGCTACGAGACAGGGACCAATGAGCAGTTCTTC.

The V and J genes are TRBV27 and TRBJ2-2; D is unclear. Trimming took 5 bases from V and 2 from J, leaving 18 bases between them. Germline V lookup: CDR1 MNHEY, CDR2 SMNVEV (reference sequence). The CDR3 loop spans 17 amino acids. The CDR3 coding sequence is TGTGCCAGCAGTACCCGAGGCCCTCACCCAAACACCGGGGAGCTGTTTTTT. This codes for CASSTRGPHPNTGELFF.

This rearrangement joins TRBV19 to TRBJ1-4, with D possibly TRBD1 on 6 matching bases. This CDR3 contains 14 residues. CDR1 LNHDA and CDR2 SQIVND come from the germline V gene (reference sequence). Trimming removed 5 bases from V and 7 bases from J, with 14 bases in between. CDR3 nucleotides: TGTGCCAGTAGTCCCGGACAGTTAGGTGAAAAACTGTTTTTT. Encoded protein: CASSPGQLGEKLFF.

The chain joins TRBV5-4 to TRBJ2-1; TRBD2 matches at 12 bases. Germline values: CDR1 SGHNT, CDR2 YYREEE (reference sequence). This CDR3 contains 16 residues. The V gene end was trimmed by 4 bases and the J gene end by 8 bases; junction bases not matched to a gene: 10. The CDR3 nucleotides are TGTGCCAGCAGCAGGGAACTAGCGGGGGGAGAGGATGAGCAGTTCTTC. Amino acids: CASSRELAGGEDEQFF.

CDR3 in DNA: TGTGCCAGCAGCTTGGATGGGCAGGGCCCAGATAATTCACCCCTCCACTTT. This encodes CASSLDGQGPDNSPLHF. The V and J genes are TRBV5-4 and TRBJ1-6, with D possibly matching TRBD1 (5 bases). Germline lookup yields CDR1 SGHNT and CDR2 YYREEE (reference sequence). V was trimmed by 0 bases and J by 5 bases, leaving 15 bases between them. The CDR3 totals 17 residues.

The CDR3 nucleotides are TGCGCCAGCAGCCAAGGCTCCATCGGGGGAACAGTCTCTGGAAACACCATATATTTT. It specifies CASSQGSIGGTVSGNTIYF. The rearrangement links TRBV4-1 to TRBJ1-3; maybe TRBD1 (5 bases). Germline CDR1 reads MGHRA; CDR2 reads YSYEKL. The CDR3 consists of 19 residues. Deletions cut 1 base from V and 0 bases from J, with 19 bases between.

This clone turned up a few times. The chain carries TRBV5-5 and TRBJ2-7; TRBD1 matches 9 bases. The CDR3 is 15 residues long. V shed 4 bases and J 2 bases; nucleotides not matched to a gene: 7. Germline CDR1 reads SGHKS; CDR2 reads YYEKEE (reference sequence). The CDR3 reads CASSAPRDRAYEQYF. The DNA for the CDR3 is TGTGCCAGCAGCGCCCCCCGGGACAGGGCCTACGAGCAGTACTTC.

The chain joins TRBV27 to TRBJ1-2; 7 positions match TRBD1. With V trimmed by 5 bases and J by 4 bases, 13 bases remained unmatched. CDR1 and CDR2 (germline): MNHEY, SMNVEV (reference sequence). The CDR3 is 16 amino acids. In DNA, the CDR3 is TGTGCCAGCAGTCCTGGGACAGACCACCTCGTCTATGGCTACACCTTC. Protein: CASSPGTDHLVYGYTF.

The sample holds one count of this clone. This rearrangement joins TRBV10-1 to TRBJ2-7; TRBD2 agrees at 12 bases. The CDR3 extends over 16 amino acids. The germline V gene encodes CDR1 WNHNN and CDR2 SYGVQD (reference sequence). Trimming cost V 2 bases and J 7 bases; bases outside gene matches: 9. The CDR3, as DNA: TGCGCCAGCAGTGAGGGGACTAGCGGGCTGTTGAGGGAGCAGTACTTC. Translation gives CASSEGTSGLLREQYF.

The chain employs TRBV27 and TRBJ2-1; TRBD2 matches at 10 bases. From germline, CDR1 is MNHEY and CDR2 SMNVEV (reference sequence). The ends lost 4 bases at V and 1 base at J; junction bases unmatched: 10. The CDR3 is 18 residues long. CDR3 DNA: TGTGCCAGCAGTTCCAGGACTAGCGGAGGAGGTTCCTACAATGAGCAGTTCTTC. Its protein is CASSSRTSGGGSYNEQFF.

The chain joins TRBV13 to TRBJ2-3; 8 nucleotides agree with TRBD2. The CDR3 runs 18 residues. The ends lost 4 bases at V and 0 bases at J; junction bases unmatched: 12. Germline CDR1 reads PRHDT; CDR2 reads FYEKMQ (reference sequence). The CDR3 is CASSSRGARLWSTDTQYF. As DNA, the CDR3 is TGTGCCAGCAGCTCGCGGGGGGCGAGGTTATGGAGCACAGATACGCAGTATTTT.